This is a list of T cell receptor beta chains from one sample in a study of technical replicates of blood from a few donors. Libraries were prepared by immunoSEQ multiplex PCR; TCRdb keeps only in-frame clonotypes and omits some of them. Among tens of thousands of clones listed, roughly 94% were seen once. The sequencing sample was made of T cells isolated from PBMCs. These receptor sequences come from a human donor in good health. Both conserved end residues are part of each CDR3. The order of the fields is V gene, D gene, J gene, CDR3 protein, CDR3 DNA. D genes are given only for firm matches.

v_gene: TRBV29-1
d_gene: NA
j_gene: TRBJ2-2
CDR3aa: CSVEEQRGLNTGELFF
CDR3nt: TGCAGCGTTGAAGAGCAGAGAGGATTGAACACCGGGGAGCTGTTTTTT

v_gene: TRBV9
d_gene: TRBD2
j_gene: TRBJ2-1
CDR3aa: CASSVRLAGVWEQFF
CDR3nt: TGTGCCAGCAGCGTACGGCTAGCGGGAGTATGGGAGCAGTTCTTC

v_gene: TRBV5-1
d_gene: NA
j_gene: TRBJ2-2
CDR3aa: CASGEVFSGAGELFF
CDR3nt: TGCGCCAGCGGCGAAGTTTTTTCAGGGGCCGGGGAGCTGTTTTTT

v_gene: TRBV4-2
d_gene: NA
j_gene: TRBJ1-1
CDR3aa: CASSPPSRFSAFF
CDR3nt: TGTGCCAGCAGCCCCCCCTCGAGGTTTTCGGCTTTCTTT

v_gene: TRBV27
d_gene: NA
j_gene: TRBJ2-7
CDR3aa: CASSLRVAAKYEQYF
CDR3nt: TGTGCCAGCAGCCTCCGGGTAGCGGCGAAATACGAGCAGTACTTC

v_gene: TRBV28
d_gene: TRBD1
j_gene: TRBJ1-2
CDR3aa: CASEGQVGANYGYTF
CDR3nt: TGTGCCAGCGAAGGACAGGTGGGGGCTAACTATGGCTACACCTTC

v_gene: TRBV27
d_gene: NA
j_gene: TRBJ1-4
CDR3aa: CASWGGGGDEKLFF
CDR3nt: TGTGCCAGCTGGGGGGGAGGAGGGGATGAAAAACTGTTTTTT

v_gene: TRBV2
d_gene: NA
j_gene: TRBJ2-7
CDR3aa: CASRSGGSSPEQYF
CDR3nt: TGTGCCAGCAGGAGTGGGGGCAGTTCTCCAGAGCAGTACTTC

v_gene: TRBV7-7
d_gene: TRBD2
j_gene: TRBJ2-5
CDR3aa: CASSSRLAGGPGEETQYF
CDR3nt: TGTGCCAGCAGCTCAAGACTAGCGGGAGGGCCTGGGGAAGAGACCCAGTACTTC

v_gene: TRBV7-6
d_gene: TRBD2
j_gene: TRBJ2-1
CDR3aa: CASSLSPGTSNEQFF
CDR3nt: TGTGCCAGCAGCCTCTCCCCCGGGACTAGCAATGAGCAGTTCTTC